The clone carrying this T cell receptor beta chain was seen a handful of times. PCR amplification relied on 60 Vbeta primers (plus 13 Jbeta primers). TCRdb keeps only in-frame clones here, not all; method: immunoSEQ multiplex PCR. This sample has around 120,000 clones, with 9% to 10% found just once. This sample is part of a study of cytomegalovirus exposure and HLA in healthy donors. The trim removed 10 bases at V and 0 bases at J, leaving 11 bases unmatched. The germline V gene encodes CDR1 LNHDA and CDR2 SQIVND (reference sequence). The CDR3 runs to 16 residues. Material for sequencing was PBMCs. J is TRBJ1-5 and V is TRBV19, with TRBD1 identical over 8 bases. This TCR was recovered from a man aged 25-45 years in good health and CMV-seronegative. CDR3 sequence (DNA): TGTGCCACCCAAGGTTGGGACAGGACTAGCAATCAGCCCCAGCATTTT. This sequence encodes CATQGWDRTSNQPQHF.